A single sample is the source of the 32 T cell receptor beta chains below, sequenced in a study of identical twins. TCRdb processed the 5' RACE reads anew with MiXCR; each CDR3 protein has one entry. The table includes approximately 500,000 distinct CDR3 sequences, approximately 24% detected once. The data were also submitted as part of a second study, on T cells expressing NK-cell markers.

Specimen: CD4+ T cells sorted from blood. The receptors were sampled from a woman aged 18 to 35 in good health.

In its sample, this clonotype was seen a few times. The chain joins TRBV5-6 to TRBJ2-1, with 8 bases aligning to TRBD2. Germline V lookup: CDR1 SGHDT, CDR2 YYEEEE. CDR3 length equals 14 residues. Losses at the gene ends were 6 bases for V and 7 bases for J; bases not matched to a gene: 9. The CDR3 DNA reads TGTGCCAGCAATCGGGAGGGCCTGGGAAATGAGCAGTTCTTC. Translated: CASNREGLGNEQFF.

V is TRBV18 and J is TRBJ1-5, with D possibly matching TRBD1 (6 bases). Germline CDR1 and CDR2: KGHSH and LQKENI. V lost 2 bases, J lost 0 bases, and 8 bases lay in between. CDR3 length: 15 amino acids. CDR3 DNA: TGTGCCAGCTCACCAACAGGGAATAGCAATCAGCCCCAGCATTTT. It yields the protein CASSPTGNSNQPQHF.

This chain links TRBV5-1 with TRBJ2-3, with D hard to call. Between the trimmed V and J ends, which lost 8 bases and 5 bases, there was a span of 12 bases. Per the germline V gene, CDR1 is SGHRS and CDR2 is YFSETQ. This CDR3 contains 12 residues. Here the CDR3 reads CASRLQEDTQYF. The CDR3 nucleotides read TGCGCCAGTAGACTCCAGGAAGATACGCAGTATTTT.

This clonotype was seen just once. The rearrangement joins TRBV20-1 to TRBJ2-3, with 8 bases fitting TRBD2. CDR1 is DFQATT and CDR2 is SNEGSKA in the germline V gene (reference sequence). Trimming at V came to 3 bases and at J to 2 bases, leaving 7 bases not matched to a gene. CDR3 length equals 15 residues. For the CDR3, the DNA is TGCAGTGCTAGTCGCCTAGCGGGCCTCACAGATACGCAGTATTTT. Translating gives CSASRLAGLTDTQYF.

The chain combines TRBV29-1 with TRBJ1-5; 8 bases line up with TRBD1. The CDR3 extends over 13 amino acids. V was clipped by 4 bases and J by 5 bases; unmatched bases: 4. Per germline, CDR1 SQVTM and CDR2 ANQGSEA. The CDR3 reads CSVGQGNDQPQHF. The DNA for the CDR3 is TGCAGCGTTGGACAGGGGAATGATCAGCCCCAGCATTTT.

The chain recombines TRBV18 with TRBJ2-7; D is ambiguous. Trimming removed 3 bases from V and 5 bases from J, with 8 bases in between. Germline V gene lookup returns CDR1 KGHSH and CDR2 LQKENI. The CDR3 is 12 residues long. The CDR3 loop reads CASSPSVNEQYF. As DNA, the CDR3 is TGTGCCAGCTCACCGAGTGTAAACGAGCAGTACTTC.

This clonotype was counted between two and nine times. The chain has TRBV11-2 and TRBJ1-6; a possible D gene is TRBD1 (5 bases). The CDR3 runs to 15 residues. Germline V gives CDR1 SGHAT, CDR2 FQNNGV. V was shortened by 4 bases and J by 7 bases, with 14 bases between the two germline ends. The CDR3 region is CASSSLGLGNSPLHF. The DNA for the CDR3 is TGTGCCAGCAGCTCCCTGGGACTGGGAAATTCACCCCTCCACTTT.

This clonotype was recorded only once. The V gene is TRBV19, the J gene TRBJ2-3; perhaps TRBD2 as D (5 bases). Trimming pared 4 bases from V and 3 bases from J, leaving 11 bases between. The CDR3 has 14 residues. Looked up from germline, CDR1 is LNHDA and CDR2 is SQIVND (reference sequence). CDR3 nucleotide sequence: TGTGCCAGTAGTAAGGGCGGAGGTACAGATACGCAGTATTTT. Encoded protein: CASSKGGGTDTQYF.

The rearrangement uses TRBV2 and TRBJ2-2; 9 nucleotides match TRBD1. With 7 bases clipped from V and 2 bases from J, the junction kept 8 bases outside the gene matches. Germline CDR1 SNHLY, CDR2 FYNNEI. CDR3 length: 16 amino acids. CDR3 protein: CASNLQGAQNTGELFF. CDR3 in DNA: TGTGCCAGCAACCTACAGGGGGCCCAAAACACCGGGGAGCTGTTTTTT.

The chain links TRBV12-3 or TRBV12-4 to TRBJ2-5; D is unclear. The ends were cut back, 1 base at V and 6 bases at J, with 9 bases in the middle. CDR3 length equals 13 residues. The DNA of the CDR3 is TGTGCCAGCAGTTTAGATAAGTTACAGACCCAGTACTTC. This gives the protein CASSLDKLQTQYF.

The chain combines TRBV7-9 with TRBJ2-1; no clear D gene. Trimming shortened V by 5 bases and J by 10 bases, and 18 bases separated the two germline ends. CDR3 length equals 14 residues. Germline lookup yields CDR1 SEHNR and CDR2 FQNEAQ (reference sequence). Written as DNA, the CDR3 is TGTGCCAGCAGCCCTACGACCGGACCAAGGGAGCAGTTCTTC. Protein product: CASSPTTGPREQFF.

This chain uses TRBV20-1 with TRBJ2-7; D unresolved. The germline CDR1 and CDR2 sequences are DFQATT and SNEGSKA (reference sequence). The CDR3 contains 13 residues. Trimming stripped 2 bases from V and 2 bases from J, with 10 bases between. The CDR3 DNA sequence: TGCAGTGCTAGACTTTACTCTCCCTACGAGCAGTACTTC. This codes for CSARLYSPYEQYF.

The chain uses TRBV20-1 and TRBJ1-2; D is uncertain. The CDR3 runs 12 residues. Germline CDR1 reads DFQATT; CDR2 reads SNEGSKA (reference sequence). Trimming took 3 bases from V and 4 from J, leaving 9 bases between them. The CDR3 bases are TGCAGTGCTAGTGCCAGCTCCTATGGCTACACCTTC. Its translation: CSASASSYGYTF.

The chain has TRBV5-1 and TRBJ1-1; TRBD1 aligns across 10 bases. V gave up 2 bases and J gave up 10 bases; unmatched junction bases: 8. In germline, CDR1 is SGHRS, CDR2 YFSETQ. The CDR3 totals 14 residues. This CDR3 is CASSFIGGTGAAFF. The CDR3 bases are TGCGCCAGCAGCTTTATTGGGGGGACAGGGGCAGCTTTCTTT. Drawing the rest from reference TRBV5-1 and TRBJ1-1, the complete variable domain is KAGVTQTPRYLIKTRGQQVTLSCSPISGHRSVSWYQQTPGQGLQFLFEYFSETQRNKGNFPGRFSGRQFSNSRSEMNVSTLELGDSALYLCASSFIGGTGAAFFGQGTRLTVV.

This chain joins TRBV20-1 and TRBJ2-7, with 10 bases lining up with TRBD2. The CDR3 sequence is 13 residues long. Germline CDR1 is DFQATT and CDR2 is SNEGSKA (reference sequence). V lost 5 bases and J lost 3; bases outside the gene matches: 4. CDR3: CSAGLAGDYEQYF. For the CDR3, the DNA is TGCAGTGCTGGCCTAGCGGGAGACTACGAGCAGTACTTC.

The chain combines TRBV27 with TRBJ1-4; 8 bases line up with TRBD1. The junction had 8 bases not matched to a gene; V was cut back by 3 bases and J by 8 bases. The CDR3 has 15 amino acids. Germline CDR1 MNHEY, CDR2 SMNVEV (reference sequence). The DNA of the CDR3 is TGTGCCAGCAGTTTCTCCGGGACAGGCCCGGAAAAACTGTTTTTT. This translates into CASSFSGTGPEKLFF.

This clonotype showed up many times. CDR3 loop: CASSGWRTAPYNEQFF. The CDR3, as DNA: TGTGCCAGCAGTGGGTGGCGGACCGCTCCGTACAATGAGCAGTTCTTC. This chain uses TRBV2 with TRBJ2-1; no clear D gene. The germline V gene encodes CDR1 SNHLY and CDR2 FYNNEI. V shed 4 bases and J shed 4 bases, with 17 bases lying between them. CDR3 size: 16 residues.

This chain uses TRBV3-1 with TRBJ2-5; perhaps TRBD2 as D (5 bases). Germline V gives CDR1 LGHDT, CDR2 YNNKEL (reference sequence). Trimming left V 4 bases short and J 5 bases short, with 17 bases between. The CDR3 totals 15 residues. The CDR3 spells CASSPDYVARETQYF. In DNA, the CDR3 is TGTGCCAGCAGCCCCGACTACGTCGCGCGGGAGACCCAGTACTTC.

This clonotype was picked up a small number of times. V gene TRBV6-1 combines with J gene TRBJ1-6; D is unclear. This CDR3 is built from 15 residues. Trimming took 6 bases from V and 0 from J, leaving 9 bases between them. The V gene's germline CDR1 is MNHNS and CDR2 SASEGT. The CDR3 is CASRGSDSYNSPLHF. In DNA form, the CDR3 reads TGTGCCAGCAGGGGCAGTGACTCCTATAATTCACCCCTCCACTTT.

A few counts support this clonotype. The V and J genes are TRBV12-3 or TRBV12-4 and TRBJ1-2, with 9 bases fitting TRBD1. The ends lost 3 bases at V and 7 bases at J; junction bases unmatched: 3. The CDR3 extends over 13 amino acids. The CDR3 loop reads CASSFGDRVGYTF. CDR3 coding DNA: TGTGCCAGCAGTTTTGGGGACAGGGTTGGCTACACCTTC.

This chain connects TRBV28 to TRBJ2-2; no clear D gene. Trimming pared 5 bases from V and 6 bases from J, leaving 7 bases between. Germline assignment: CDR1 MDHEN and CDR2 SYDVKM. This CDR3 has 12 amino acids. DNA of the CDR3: TGTGCCAGCAGTCGTGTAGCCGGGGAGCTGTTTTTT. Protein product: CASSRVAGELFF. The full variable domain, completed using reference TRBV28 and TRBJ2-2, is DVKVTQSSRYLVKRTGEKVFLECVQDMDHENMFWYRQDPGLGLRLIYFSYDVKMKEKGDIPEGYSVSREKKERFSLILESASTNQTSMYLCASSRVAGELFFGEGSRLTVL.

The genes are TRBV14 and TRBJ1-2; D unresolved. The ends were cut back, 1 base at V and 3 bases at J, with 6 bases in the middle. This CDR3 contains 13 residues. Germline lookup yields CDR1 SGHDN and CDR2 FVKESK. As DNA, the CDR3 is TGTGCCAGCAGCCAAGTGTGGGACTATGGCTACACCTTC. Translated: CASSQVWDYGYTF.

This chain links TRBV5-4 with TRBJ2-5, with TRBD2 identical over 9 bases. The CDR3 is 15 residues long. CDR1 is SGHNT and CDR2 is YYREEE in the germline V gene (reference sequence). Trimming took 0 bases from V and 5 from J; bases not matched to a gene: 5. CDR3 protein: CASSLEGSGSETQYF. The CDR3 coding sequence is TGTGCCAGCAGCTTGGAGGGTAGCGGGAGTGAGACCCAGTACTTC.

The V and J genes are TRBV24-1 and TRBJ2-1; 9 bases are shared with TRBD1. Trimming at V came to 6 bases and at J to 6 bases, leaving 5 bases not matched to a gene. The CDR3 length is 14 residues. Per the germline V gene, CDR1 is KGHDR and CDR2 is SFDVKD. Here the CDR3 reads CATSPGQGINEQFF. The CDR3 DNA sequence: TGTGCCACCAGTCCGGGACAGGGAATCAATGAGCAGTTCTTC.

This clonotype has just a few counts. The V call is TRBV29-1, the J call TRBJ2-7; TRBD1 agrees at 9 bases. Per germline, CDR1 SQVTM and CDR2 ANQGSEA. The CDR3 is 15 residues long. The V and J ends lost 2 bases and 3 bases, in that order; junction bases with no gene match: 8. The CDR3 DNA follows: TGCAGCGTTGAATGGCGGACAGGGGAGAGCTACGAGCAGTACTTC. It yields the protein CSVEWRTGESYEQYF.

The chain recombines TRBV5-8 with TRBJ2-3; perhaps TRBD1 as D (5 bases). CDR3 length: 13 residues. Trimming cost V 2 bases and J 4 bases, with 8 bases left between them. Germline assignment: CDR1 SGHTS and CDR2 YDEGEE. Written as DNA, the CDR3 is TGTGCCAGCAGCTTAATCAGGGCAGATACGCAGTATTTT. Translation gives CASSLIRADTQYF.

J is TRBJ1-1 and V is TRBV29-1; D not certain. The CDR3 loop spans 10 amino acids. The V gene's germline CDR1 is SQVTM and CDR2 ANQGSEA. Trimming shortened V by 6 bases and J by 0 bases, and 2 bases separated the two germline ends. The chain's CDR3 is CSVLNTEAFF. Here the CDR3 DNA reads TGCAGCGTCTTGAACACTGAAGCTTTCTTT.

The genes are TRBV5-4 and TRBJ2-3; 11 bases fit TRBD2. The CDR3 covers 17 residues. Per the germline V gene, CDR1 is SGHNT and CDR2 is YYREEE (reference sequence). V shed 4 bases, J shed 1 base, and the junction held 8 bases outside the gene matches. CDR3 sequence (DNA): TGTGCCAGCAGCGATCTAACTAGCGGGGGACGCACAGATACGCAGTATTTT. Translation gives CASSDLTSGGRTDTQYF.

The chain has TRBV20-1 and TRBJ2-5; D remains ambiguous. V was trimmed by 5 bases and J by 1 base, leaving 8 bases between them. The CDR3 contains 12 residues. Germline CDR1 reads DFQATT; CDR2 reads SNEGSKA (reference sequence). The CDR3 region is CSAADFQETQYF. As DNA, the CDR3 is TGCAGTGCTGCTGACTTCCAAGAGACCCAGTACTTC.

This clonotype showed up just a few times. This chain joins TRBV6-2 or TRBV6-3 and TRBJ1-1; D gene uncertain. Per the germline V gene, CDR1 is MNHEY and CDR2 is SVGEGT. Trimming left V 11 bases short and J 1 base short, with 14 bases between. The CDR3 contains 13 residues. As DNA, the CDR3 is TGTGCCGGTCGTCGGGGAGGGAACACTGAAGCTTTCTTT. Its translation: CAGRRGGNTEAFF.

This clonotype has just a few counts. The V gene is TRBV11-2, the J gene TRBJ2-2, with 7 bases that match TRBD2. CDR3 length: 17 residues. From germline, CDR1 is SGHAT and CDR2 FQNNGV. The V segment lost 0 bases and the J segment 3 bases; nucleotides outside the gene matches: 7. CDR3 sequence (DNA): TGTGCCAGCAGCTTAGATTTGGCGGGGGTATACACCGGGGAGCTGTTTTTT. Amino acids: CASSLDLAGVYTGELFF.

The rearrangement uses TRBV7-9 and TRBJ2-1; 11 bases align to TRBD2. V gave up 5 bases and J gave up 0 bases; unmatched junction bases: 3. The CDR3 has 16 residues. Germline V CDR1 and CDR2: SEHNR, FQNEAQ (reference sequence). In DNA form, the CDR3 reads TGTGCCAGCAGCACACTAGCGGGAGTCTCCTACAATGAGCAGTTCTTC. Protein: CASSTLAGVSYNEQFF.